The text below deals with one TCR beta chain. This record comes from a study of graft-versus-host responses after intestinal transplantation. Study at large: Transplant types were multivisceral, liver-intestinal, or isolated intestinal.

The authors processed graft tissue to release intraepithelial and lamina propria lymphocytes. Profiling relied on immunoSEQ multiplex PCR, and the TCRdb table lists in-frame clones only, not all of them. The table includes more than 13,000 clones, 67% detected once. This clonotype was sampled from a human patient who received an intestinal transplant, so some T cells may come from the graft donor. This specimen was ileum tissue, taken roughly 720 days after intestinal transplantation.

Here the CDR3 reads CASSQEGVAGGYTDTQYF. The CDR3 DNA reads TGCGCCAGCAGCCAGGAGGGTGTAGCGGGGGGCTACACAGATACGCAGTATTTT. The chain couples TRBV4-3 to TRBJ2-3; 10 bases fit TRBD2. The V and J ends lost 3 bases and 2 bases, in that order; junction bases with no gene match: 11. CDR1 is LGHNA and CDR2 is YSLEER in the germline V gene. This CDR3 comprises 18 residues.